These 22 T cell receptor beta chains were sequenced from one sample in a study of T cell changes during pregnancy in multiple sclerosis. Repertoires were generated with immunoSEQ multiplex PCR, while TCRdb's copy carries only in-frame clones and drops some. There are some 51,000 clones in the sample; approximately 94% occur only once, and around 0.6% lies in the top ten. The sequencing here drew on CD4+ T cells from peripheral blood mononuclear cells, taken in the second trimester of pregnancy. The receptors originated from a female donor with multiple sclerosis, enrolled in a pregnancy study.

This rearrangement joins TRBV5-8 to TRBJ2-7; a weak D match, TRBD2 (5 bases). The CDR3 spans 15 residues. Between the trimmed V and J ends, which lost 6 bases and 6 bases, there was a span of 22 bases. Germline-derived CDR1 and CDR2 are SGHTS and YDEGEE. This chain's CDR3 is CASIPPKLRVGEQYF. The DNA of the CDR3 is TGTGCCAGCATCCCTCCCAAACTGAGGGTCGGCGAGCAGTACTTC.

The rearrangement uses TRBV18 and TRBJ1-5; 7 nucleotides match TRBD1. Germline CDR1 reads KGHSH; CDR2 reads LQKENI. This CDR3 spans 15 amino acids. Germline trimming cut 8 bases from V and 8 bases from J; bases unmatched to any gene: 15. The DNA of the CDR3 is TGTGCCAGCCGGGATACAGGGGCGCCCGGGGAGCCCCAGCATTTT. Translating it yields CASRDTGAPGEPQHF.

This clone was counted once. The rearrangement joins TRBV19 to TRBJ1-1; D remains unclear. This CDR3 is 15 amino acids long. Germline V gene sequence: CDR1 LNHDA, CDR2 SQIVND (reference sequence). V lost 7 bases to trimming and J lost 1 base, with 16 bases between them. The CDR3 here is CASKSEGGRNTEAFF. CDR3 DNA: TGTGCCAGTAAGAGTGAGGGAGGCAGGAACACTGAAGCTTTCTTT.

The V gene is TRBV7-2, the J gene TRBJ1-1; a possible D gene is TRBD1 (6 bases). The germline V gene encodes CDR1 SGHTA and CDR2 FQGNSA. This CDR3 is built from 16 residues. Trimming took 1 base from V and 5 from J, leaving 17 bases between them. As DNA, the CDR3 is TGTGCCAGCAGCTTAGAATCAGGGGCGTCGCGGACTGAAGCTTTCTTT. Residues: CASSLESGASRTEAFF.

This CDR3 reads CASSSGGVRYEQYF. The CDR3 DNA reads TGTGCCAGCAGCTCCGGAGGGGTCCGCTACGAGCAGTACTTC. The chain combines TRBV5-4 with TRBJ2-7, with a tentative D call TRBD2 (6 bases). Germline lookup yields CDR1 SGHNT and CDR2 YYREEE (reference sequence). The CDR3 runs to 14 residues. The V and J ends lost 3 bases and 3 bases respectively, with 13 bases between them.

The chain couples TRBV6-7 to TRBJ1-1; D gene unclear. TRBV6-7 is labeled an ORF, and its function is uncertain. V lost 1 base and J lost 0, with 15 bases in between. This CDR3 spans 17 amino acids. CDR3 nucleotide sequence: TGTGCCAGCAGTTACTTGGGCCCGCCGAACTTGAACACTGAAGCTTTCTTT. Residues: CASSYLGPPNLNTEAFF.

This chain joins TRBV30 and TRBJ1-2; 8 bases are a match to TRBD1. The CDR3 runs 14 residues. Germline V gene lookup returns CDR1 GTSNPN and CDR2 SVGIG (reference sequence). V was pared by 3 bases and J by 8 bases, with 11 bases of the junction left unmatched. The chain's CDR3 is CAWSKQGGLIGYTF. The CDR3 bases are TGTGCCTGGAGCAAACAGGGGGGTCTAATAGGCTACACCTTC.

J is TRBJ1-3 and V is TRBV10-3; D not resolved. V dropped 2 bases and J dropped 3 bases, with 11 bases sitting between them. The CDR3 contains 15 residues. Germline V gene data show CDR1 as ENHRY and CDR2 as SYGVKD. CDR3 protein: CAISEVGRGGNTIYF. Written as DNA, the CDR3 is TGTGCCATCAGTGAGGTCGGTCGGGGTGGAAACACCATATATTTT.

V is TRBV9 and J is TRBJ1-3; 9 bases fit TRBD1. The ends lost 4 bases at V and 7 bases at J; junction bases unmatched: 12. Germline lookup yields CDR1 SGDLS and CDR2 YYNGEE. The CDR3 totals 16 residues. CDR3 bases: TGTGCCAGCAGCCCACGGACAGGGGAGGAAGGGAACACCATATATTTT. As protein: CASSPRTGEEGNTIYF.

The chain combines TRBV9 with TRBJ1-2; D unresolved. The CDR3 has 13 residues. Per germline, CDR1 SGDLS and CDR2 YYNGEE. Trimming left V 4 bases short and J 8 bases short, with 15 bases between. The CDR3 protein is CASSPRGGGGYTF. The CDR3 region has the DNA TGTGCCAGCAGCCCCCGCGGAGGTGGCGGCTACACCTTC.

CDR3 DNA sequence: TGTGCCAGCTCAACCTCTTCACCCAGCGTGGGTGCTGAAGCTTTCTTT. Translated: CASSTSSPSVGAEAFF. The chain links TRBV18 to TRBJ1-1; no firm D call. V was pared by 5 bases and J by 6 bases, with 22 bases between. The CDR3 totals 16 residues. Per the germline V gene, CDR1 is KGHSH and CDR2 is LQKENI.

This clone was picked up many times. This chain links TRBV19 with TRBJ2-7; TRBD2 matches 8 bases. Germline assignment: CDR1 LNHDA and CDR2 SQIVND (reference sequence). J was trimmed by 4 bases and V by 5 bases; bases with no gene match: 10. CDR3 length: 15 residues. The CDR3 coding sequence is TGTGCCAGTAGTCCACGAGGCGGGGGGCAATACGAGCAGTACTTC. Translation: CASSPRGGGQYEQYF.

The V call is TRBV2, the J call TRBJ2-5, with 7 bases fitting TRBD1. The CDR3 loop spans 16 amino acids. CDR1 and CDR2 from the germline V gene are SNHLY and FYNNEI. The V and J ends lost 6 bases and 4 bases, in that order; junction bases with no gene match: 14. In DNA form, the CDR3 reads TGTGCCAGCAGGGTGACAGGGATGGGATCGCGAGAGACCCAGTACTTC. Amino acid sequence: CASRVTGMGSRETQYF.

The DNA of the CDR3 is TGCGCCAGCAGTGGGGGTTTGGGGAGAGATCCGGGACTACAACCACACAATGAGCAGTTCTTC. Translating it yields CASSGGLGRDPGLQPHNEQFF. This rearrangement joins TRBV10-1 to TRBJ2-1; 7 bases align to TRBD2. Looked up from germline, CDR1 is WNHNN and CDR2 is SYGVQD (reference sequence). Unmatched junction bases numbered 26, after V lost 4 bases and J lost 5 bases. This CDR3 contains 21 residues.

The rearrangement links TRBV9 to TRBJ2-4; 8 nucleotides line up with TRBD1. The CDR3 contains 16 residues. With 0 bases clipped from V and 6 bases from J, the junction kept 8 bases outside the gene matches. Germline V gives CDR1 SGDLS, CDR2 YYNGEE. The CDR3 loop is CASSVEPLTGGNIQYF. The CDR3 coding sequence is TGTGCCAGCAGCGTAGAGCCCCTAACAGGGGGAAACATTCAGTACTTC.

The chain employs TRBV25-1 and TRBJ1-4; D possibly corresponds to TRBD1 (6 bases). The V and J ends lost 1 base and 0 bases respectively, with 9 bases between them. The CDR3 has 16 residues. Looked up from germline, CDR1 is MGHDK and CDR2 is SYGVNS. The chain's CDR3 is CASSESRGTTNEKLFF. CDR3 sequence (DNA): TGTGCCAGCAGTGAATCCAGGGGTACAACTAATGAAAAACTGTTTTTT.

The chain recombines TRBV9 with TRBJ2-2; D unclear. The CDR3 spans 14 residues. Trimming shortened V by 0 bases and J by 4 bases, and 7 bases separated the two germline ends. CDR1 is SGDLS and CDR2 is YYNGEE in the germline V gene. This CDR3 is CASSVGSGTGELFF. The CDR3 bases are TGTGCCAGCAGCGTAGGTTCGGGCACCGGGGAGCTGTTTTTT.

V is TRBV6-1 and J is TRBJ1-2; D is undetermined. Trimming shortened V by 8 bases and J by 5 bases, and 15 bases separated the two germline ends. The CDR3 extends over 13 amino acids. From germline, CDR1 is MNHNS and CDR2 SASEGT. The CDR3 DNA sequence: TGTGCCAGCGTGGGGAGCTCTTTTTATGGCTACACCTTC. Encoded protein: CASVGSSFYGYTF.

This sequence joins TRBV6-5 and TRBJ2-2; D might be TRBD1 (6 bases). Deletions cut 1 base from V and 2 bases from J, with 11 bases between. CDR3 size: 16 residues. Germline V gives CDR1 MNHEY, CDR2 SVGAGI. CDR3 sequence: CASSYYGTPNTGELFF. CDR3 DNA sequence: TGTGCCAGCAGTTACTATGGGACACCTAACACCGGGGAGCTGTTTTTT.

V and J are TRBV11-2 and TRBJ2-4, with 7 bases that match TRBD2. This CDR3 has 16 residues. CDR1 and CDR2 from the germline V gene are SGHAT and FQNNGV. With V trimmed by 1 base and J by 4 bases, 7 bases remained unmatched. The CDR3 reads CASSLVGGGGKNIQYF. In DNA, the CDR3 is TGTGCCAGCAGCTTAGTCGGCGGGGGAGGGAAAAACATTCAGTACTTC. Full variable domain (remainder filled in from reference TRBV11-2 and TRBJ2-4): EAGVAQSPRYKIIEKRQSVAFWCNPISGHATLYWYQQILGQGPKLLIQFQNNGVVDDSQLPKDRFSAERLKGVDSTLKIQPAKLEDSAVYLCASSLVGGGGKNIQYFGAGTRLSVL.

This clone was detected a few times. The V gene is TRBV19, the J gene TRBJ1-6, with 8 positions matching TRBD1. The CDR3 covers 15 residues. The J segment lost 8 bases and the V segment lost 7 bases, leaving 10 bases of the junction unmatched. Germline V gene sequence: CDR1 LNHDA, CDR2 SQIVND (reference sequence). This chain's CDR3 is CASTVAGTGDSPLHF. The CDR3 DNA is TGTGCCAGTACCGTGGCCGGGACAGGCGATTCACCCCTCCACTTT.

The CDR3 loop reads CASSLARSSGANVLTF. CDR3 nucleotides: TGTGCCAGCAGCTTAGCGAGGAGCTCTGGGGCCAACGTCCTGACTTTC. This chain connects TRBV7-2 to TRBJ2-6; D is unresolved. Trimming stripped 0 bases from V and 0 bases from J, with 6 bases between. CDR3 length: 16 residues. Germline V gene lookup returns CDR1 SGHTA and CDR2 FQGNSA.